The 5 T cell receptor beta chains reported below all come from one sample, sequenced in a study of spatial heterogeneity in lung cancer (dated by TCRdb to between 2018 and 2021). Libraries were built with 5' RACE. Sequenced using a NextSeq 500. TCRdb cleaned the public reads at Q25 with fastp, built clones with MiXCR and kept in-frame beta chains. Each CDR3 protein gets just one entry, which takes the most common genes and DNA from the rows behind it. The sample data list under 2,500 distinct CDR3 sequences, and 15% of these were observed just once. In total, the top ten clones hold roughly 34% of the sample. Broad study findings and their caveats: The tumor nonsynonymous mutation count correlated with the number of expanded intratumoral alpha and beta TCRs.

What these receptors recognize is not known. Reading the label with the study, this specimen's time point is: sample taken at primary tumor resection. The sequences come from lung tumor tissue, collected at surgery. Receptors were obtained from a male donor with early-stage non-small cell lung cancer.

This clonotype is classed as medium-sized. V and J are TRBV6-5 and TRBJ2-7, with 7 bases aligning to TRBD1. The CDR3 loop spans 14 amino acids. Unmatched junction bases numbered 10, after V lost 5 bases and J lost 6 bases. Germline V gives CDR1 MNHEY, CDR2 SVGAGI. The DNA of the CDR3 is TGTGCCAGCAGTGCCAGACAGGGCCCGGGCGAGCAGTACTTC. Translation: CASSARQGPGEQYF.

The chain joins TRBV12-3 or TRBV12-4 to TRBJ2-3; 7 nucleotides line up with TRBD2. The CDR3 spans 15 residues. V lost 2 bases and J lost 2; bases outside the gene matches: 4. In DNA, the CDR3 is TGTGCCAGCAGTTTATACCTAGCGGACACAGATACGCAGTATTTT. This translates into CASSLYLADTDTQYF.

By its share, this clonotype is medium-sized. V and J are TRBV5-1 and TRBJ2-2; 14 bases map to TRBD2. V lost 4 bases to trimming and J lost 6 bases; unmatched junction nucleotides: 11. The CDR3 totals 18 residues. Germline V CDR1 and CDR2: SGHRS, YFSETQ. CDR3 nucleotides: TGCGCCAGCAGCACCGGGACTAGCGGGAGACCGGGCGCCGGGGAGCTGTTTTTT. Its translation is CASSTGTSGRPGAGELFF.

This clonotype is termed medium-sized. J is TRBJ2-3 and V is TRBV20-1; D is undetermined. CDR3 length: 14 residues. Deletions cut 3 bases from V and 1 base from J, with 11 bases between. Germline CDR1 and CDR2: DFQATT and SNEGSKA (reference sequence). The CDR3, as DNA: TGCAGTGCTAGGTCCAGCGTCGGCACAGATACGCAGTATTTT. Translating gives CSARSSVGTDTQYF.

At least ten counts were recorded for this clonotype. The chain combines TRBV19 with TRBJ2-1; 11 nucleotides match TRBD2. The CDR3 is 13 residues long. CDR1 and CDR2 (germline): LNHDA, SQIVND (reference sequence). J was trimmed by 5 bases and V by 8 bases; bases with no gene match: 2. The CDR3 reads CASGTSGNNEQFF. CDR3 DNA sequence: TGTGCCAGTGGGACTAGCGGTAACAATGAGCAGTTCTTC.